The next 26 T cell receptor beta chains were all read from a single sample in a study of tumor-infiltrating lymphocytes in primary liver carcinoma. Each 20-30 mg portion of unsorted bulk tissue served as the source for co-extraction of RNA and DNA. The input was 450 to 500 ng total RNA; TCR beta cDNA was made from it with a constant-region primer. Three nested multiplex PCR rounds of slightly modified ARM-PCR generated TCR beta libraries. The two initial PCR rounds, roughly 9 cycles each, used TRBV1-TRBV30 forward and C-beta reverse primers. TCRdb reprocessed the multiplex PCR reads with MiXCR, giving one entry per CDR3 protein. The table has 35,000 to 50,000 distinct CDR3 sequences, roughly 77% seen once. The sample comprised tumor-adjacent normal liver tissue. The receptors stem from a young woman with primary liver carcinoma and hepatitis B virus infection.

Details on this clonotype: Its ends do not fully match the called genes, so a read error is possible. CDR3 DNA sequence: TGTGCCGGCAGCTTACGGACTAGCGGGGCGAATACCGGGGAGCTGTTTTTT. Its translation is CAGSLRTSGANTGELFF. The chain has TRBV7-8 and TRBJ2-2; 12 nucleotides match TRBD2. The CDR3 consists of 17 residues. Germline V lookup: CDR1 SGHVS, CDR2 FQNEAQ.

As concerns this clonotype: Because it lacks the conserved phenylalanine or tryptophan at the end, this CDR3 is likely a read error. The V call is TRBV5-1, the J call TRBJ1-4; no reliable D call. From germline, CDR1 is SGHRS and CDR2 YFSETQ. Trimming took 2 bases from V and 5 from J, leaving 16 bases between them. The CDR3 sequence is 16 residues long. The CDR3, as DNA: TGCGCCAGCAGCTTACGTCCCGGGATGGGAAATGAAAAACTGTTTATT. Protein sequence: CASSLRPGMGNEKLFI.

The chain carries TRBV4-1 and TRBJ2-2, with no clear D. This CDR3 has 11 residues. Germline V lookup: CDR1 MGHRA, CDR2 YSYEKL. V gave up 1 base and J gave up 6 bases, with 0 bases separating them. The CDR3: CASSQAGELFF. CDR3 DNA: TGCGCCAGCAGCCAAGCCGGGGAGCTGTTTTTT.

Remarks on this clonotype: This may be a read error: a much more frequent sequence differs by one nucleotide. V gene TRBV4-1 combines with J gene TRBJ2-1; D is unclear. Germline V lookup: CDR1 MGHRA, CDR2 YSYEKL. The CDR3 length is 14 residues. CDR3 residues: CASSLRNENKEQFF. In DNA, the CDR3 is TGCGCCAGCAGCCTAAGGAACGAGAACAAAGAGCAGTTCTTC.

About this clonotype itself: Compared with germline, one end of the junction differs, possibly owing to a read error. This sequence joins TRBV7-8 and TRBJ2-3; D might be TRBD1 (5 bases). CDR3 size: 15 residues. CDR1 and CDR2 from the germline V gene are SGHVS and FQNEAQ. The CDR3: CATSLRPHRTDTQYF. CDR3 coding DNA: TGTGCCACCAGCTTGCGCCCTCACAGGACAGATACGCAGTATTTT.

The chain uses TRBV11-2 and TRBJ2-1; D gene uncertain. CDR1 and CDR2 (germline): SGHAT, FQNNGV. CDR3 length: 14 amino acids. With 4 bases removed from V and 9 bases from J, the gap between germline ends came to 16 bases. The CDR3 protein is CASSSRPPWGEQFF. The CDR3, as DNA: TGTGCCAGCAGCTCCCGGCCGCCGTGGGGTGAGCAGTTCTTC.

The rearrangement joins TRBV7-8 to TRBJ2-7; 8 positions match TRBD1. Trimming took 11 bases from V and 2 from J; bases not matched to a gene: 8. This CDR3 region has 13 residues. The V gene's germline CDR1 is SGHVS and CDR2 FQNEAQ. Written as DNA, the CDR3 is TGTGCCGGTAGACAGGGGCGCGCCTACGAGCAGTACTTC. Amino acids: CAGRQGRAYEQYF.

This clonotype is a singleton in its sample. This chain joins TRBV6-2 or TRBV6-3 and TRBJ2-1, with D unresolved. The CDR3 consists of 14 residues. The ends were cut back, 11 bases at V and 6 bases at J, with 20 bases in the middle. Germline V CDR1 and CDR2: MNHEY, SVGEGT. CDR3 sequence: CACLSSDWINEQFF. The CDR3 bases are TGTGCCTGCTTGAGCTCGGATTGGATCAATGAGCAGTTCTTC.

As regards this clonotype: Mismatch with germline at one junction end may stem from a read error. The rearrangement links TRBV10-3 to TRBJ2-3, with a weak D call TRBD1 (6 bases). Germline V gives CDR1 ENHRY, CDR2 SYGVKD. There are 12 residues in the CDR3. As DNA, the CDR3 is TGTGCCATCAGTGAAAAGACAGGTACGCAGTATTTT. This sequence encodes CAISEKTGTQYF.

In its sample, this clonotype was seen many times. This sequence joins TRBV28 and TRBJ2-6; D is ambiguous. V dropped 4 bases and J dropped 1 base, with 11 bases sitting between them. The CDR3 contains 16 residues. Germline assignment: CDR1 MDHEN and CDR2 SYDVKM. The DNA for the CDR3 is TGTGCCAGCAGTTCCAGACTGGGATCTGGGGCCAACGTCCTGACTTTC. It codes for CASSSRLGSGANVLTF.

For this clonotype: Mismatch with germline at one junction end may stem from a read error. The chain combines TRBV6-5 with TRBJ1-6; D call uncertain. The CDR3 covers 16 residues. CDR1 is MNHEY and CDR2 is SVGAGI in the germline V gene. The CDR3 reads CARSKQSATYNSPLHF. The CDR3 DNA reads as TGTGCCCGCAGTAAACAGTCTGCCACATATAATTCACCACTCCACTTT.

Note on this clonotype: Since a much larger clone is just one base distant, this may be a read error. The V gene is TRBV28, the J gene TRBJ2-1; D gene unclear. V lost 5 bases and J 7 bases, leaving 6 bases between the germline ends. Germline values: CDR1 MDHEN, CDR2 SYDVKM. The CDR3 runs 11 residues. The CDR3 loop is CASSIGNEQFF. The CDR3 DNA sequence: TGTGCCAGCAGTATAGGAAATGAGCAGTTCTTC.

CDR3 in amino acids: CSVMIWNEQFF. The CDR3 coding sequence is TGCAGCGTTATGATTTGGAATGAGCAGTTCTTC. V gene TRBV29-1 combines with J gene TRBJ2-1, with no clear D. There are 11 residues in the CDR3. Trimming left V 5 bases short and J 7 bases short, with 9 bases between. Looked up from germline, CDR1 is SQVTM and CDR2 is ANQGSEA.

The chain is built from TRBV29-1 and TRBJ2-7; D unresolved. Looked up from germline, CDR1 is SQVTM and CDR2 is ANQGSEA. CDR3 length: 13 amino acids. V was pared by 6 bases and J by 6 bases, with 18 bases between. CDR3 nucleotides: TGCAGCGTCTCCGATCTAGAGTATTCCGAGCAGTACTTC. Protein sequence: CSVSDLEYSEQYF.

In regard to this clonotype: At one end, the junction sequence differs from germline, possibly due to a read error. V and J are TRBV11-1 and TRBJ2-1, with 8 bases fitting TRBD1. CDR3 length: 17 amino acids. From germline, CDR1 is SGHAT and CDR2 FQDESV (reference sequence). The CDR3 reads CARRSRDRPFSYNEHFF. Written as DNA, the CDR3 is TGTGCAAGGAGATCCCGGGACAGGCCTTTCTCCTACAATGAGCATTTCTTC.

With regard to this clonotype: One end of the junction varies from germline; a read error may be responsible. V gene TRBV4-1 combines with J gene TRBJ2-3; D possibly corresponds to TRBD2 (5 bases). The CDR3 is made up of 17 amino acids. The germline V gene has CDR1 MGHRA and CDR2 YSYEKL. CDR3 in DNA: TGCGCCTGCAGCCAACTCGTAACTACCAGCGGCGTAGATACGCAGTATTTT. Translated, it gives CACSQLVTTSGVDTQYF.

On this clonotype itself: Relative to the germline gene, one junction end is altered; a read error may explain this. V is TRBV29-1 and J is TRBJ1-2, with D unresolved. Germline V lookup: CDR1 SQVTM, CDR2 ANQGSEA. The CDR3 spans 12 residues. The chain's CDR3 is CSASGRPYGYTF. The CDR3 nucleotides are TGTAGCGCTTCGGGCAGGCCATATGGTTACACCTTC.

Comment on this clonotype: An end of the junction differs from the germline gene, which may be a read error. This rearrangement joins TRBV11-1 to TRBJ2-7; D ambiguous. This CDR3 has 12 residues. The germline CDR1 and CDR2 sequences are SGHAT and FQDESV (reference sequence). CDR3 bases: TGTGCCAGTAGCTTCATTGGTTACGAGCAATACTTC. Its protein is CASSFIGYEQYF.

CDR3 nucleotides: TGTGACAGTAGTGAATTGTGGAGAACAGACACATATCCCTCTGGAAACACCATATATTTT. Protein: CDSSELWRTDTYPSGNTIYF. The chain carries TRBV6-1 and TRBJ1-3; no reliable D call. Germline assignment: CDR1 MNHNS and CDR2 SASEGT. The CDR3 covers 20 residues.

Comments on this clonotype: A read error may produce the germline difference seen at one junction end. CDR3 nucleotide sequence: TGTAGCATTGAGGCCCACAGCTACAATGAGCAGTTCTTC. It translates to CSIEAHSYNEQFF. The genes are TRBV29-1 and TRBJ2-1; D gene unclear. There are 13 residues in the CDR3. Germline V gene data show CDR1 as SQVTM and CDR2 as ANQGSEA.

V and J are TRBV6-5 and TRBJ2-7; weak D call: TRBD2 (6 bases). CDR1 MNHEY and CDR2 SVGAGI come from the germline V gene. The V gene lost 9 bases and the J gene lost 6 bases, with 21 bases spanning the gap. This CDR3 spans 14 amino acids. The CDR3 coding sequence is TGTGCCAGTAGCACCGGGACTTCAAGGCCCGAGCAGTACTTC. It encodes CASSTGTSRPEQYF.

The chain employs TRBV5-1 and TRBJ2-2; no definite D call. Trimming pared 0 bases from V and 4 bases from J, leaving 13 bases between. Germline loops: CDR1 SGHRS, CDR2 YFSETQ. CDR3 length equals 16 residues. The CDR3 sequence is CASSLGLVSSTGELFF. The DNA of the CDR3 is TGCGCCAGCAGCTTGGGGCTAGTGTCGAGCACCGGGGAGCTGTTTTTT. Based on the CDR3 plus reference TRBV5-1 and TRBJ2-2, the full variable domain is KAGVTQTPRYLIKTRGQQVTLSCSPISGHRSVSWYQQTPGQGLQFLFEYFSETQRNKGNFPGRFSGRQFSNSRSEMNVSTLELGDSALYLCASSLGLVSSTGELFFGEGSRLTVL.

This clonotype has only one observation. An end of the junction does not agree with germline; a read error may underlie this. The V gene is TRBV4-2, the J gene TRBJ2-7, with 8 bases identical to TRBD1. The CDR3 contains 15 residues. The germline V gene has CDR1 LGHNA and CDR2 YNFKEQ. CDR3: CASSQNWTGSYERYF. DNA of the CDR3: TGTGCCAGCAGCCAAAACTGGACAGGGTCTTACGAGCGGTACTTC.

Details on this clonotype: Sequence at one end of the junction differs from germline and may be a read error. J is TRBJ2-1 and V is TRBV15; no definite D call. The CDR3 is made up of 16 amino acids. Germline V CDR1 and CDR2: LNHNV, YYDKDF (reference sequence). The CDR3 here is CAISRDYRSSYNERFF. CDR3 bases: TGTGCCATCAGCAGAGATTACAGAAGCTCCTACAACGAGCGGTTCTTC.

For this clonotype: At one end, the junction sequence differs from germline, possibly due to a read error. The J gene is TRBJ2-3, the V gene TRBV6-6; TRBD2 matches 9 bases. Germline V lookup: CDR1 MNHNY, CDR2 SVGAGI (reference sequence). The CDR3 is made up of 14 amino acids. The CDR3 is CASLSSGSADTQYF. CDR3 bases: TGTGCCAGTCTAAGTAGCGGGAGCGCAGATACGCAATATTTT.

This clonotype was counted many times. The DNA for the CDR3 is TGCAGCGGACAGGGGGCGAACACCGGGGAGCTGTTTTTT. It encodes CSGQGANTGELFF. This sequence joins TRBV29-1 and TRBJ2-2; 9 bases fit TRBD1. Germline V gene data show CDR1 as SQVTM and CDR2 as ANQGSEA. V was clipped by 7 bases and J by 0 bases; unmatched bases: 0. The CDR3 loop spans 13 amino acids.